This T cell receptor (beta chain) was identified in a study of blood T cell repertoires in COVID-19 (TCRdb year 2020). For context, the study as a whole: Samples from collaborators originated in the United States, Italy and Spain and spanned both the acute and convalescent phases of COVID-19. Deeply sampled blood TCRbeta repertoires from subjects exposed to, actively infected with, or recovered from COVID-19 were included in the dataset. The material from the prospective study consisted of cDNA or gDNA derived from T cells, B-cell-depleted T cells, or PBMCs. Samples came from the ongoing ImmuneRACE study (first 160 participants) plus 1,254 subjects from 6 global collaborators. A de-identified subject ID, COVID-19 status, age in years and sex were almost always included in the sample metadata. Where available, HLA class I and class II types were taken from metadata supplied by the sample provider and were not determined by assay-based typing. The repertoires were released in a freely available public database intended as a resource for research on the immune response to SARS-CoV-2. On the study overall, not on this receptor specifically: How much clinical and demographic metadata was included differed by source and by participant, and the metadata was provided uncurated.

As concerns this clone: It lacks a known antigen. Per-base qualities were not stored, and no clone one base away is much larger.

CDR1 MDHEN and CDR2 SYDVKM were looked up in the germline V gene. Including cysteine and phenylalanine, the CDR3 has 15 amino acids. The kept DNA is CDR3 alone, 45 bases in frame from the first base. At the junction V is shortened by 3 bases and J by 5 bases, with 14 bases in between. TCRbeta CDR3 regions were amplified from genomic DNA by means of the immunoSEQ Assay, a bias-controlled multiplex PCR. The paper's data handling went like this. Nucleated cell counts per sample were estimated from amplification of reference gene primers within the assay. Sequence reads were collapsed and filtered to measure the absolute abundance of every unique TCRbeta CDR3 rearrangement. Productive Simpson clonality was computed per sample as the square root of Simpson's diversity index over productive rearrangements. TCRdb holds this immuneACCESS table with in-frame rearrangements only. Some clones are missing; in checked studies, unresolved V genes explain under half, and the rest has no known cause. The DNA gave D and trimming, while V, J and clone size come from that table. Counted in this sample were about 300,000 clones; around 88% of them appeared once. Jointly, the top ten make up 1.5% to 2% of the sample.

One collaborating source in Seattle enrolled patients during active infection and followed them longitudinally through the course of disease. Each collaborating institution followed its own protocols to collect whole blood in K2EDTA tubes. For TCRbeta analysis, collaborator samples were shipped as frozen whole blood, as isolated PBMCs, or as DNA extracted from either sample type. Sequenced sample: peripheral blood. The sequence came from a woman in her 30s with COVID-19, enrolled during active disease. The rearrangement joined TRBV28 to TRBJ1-5, and TRBD1 may be the D gene, going by 6 matching bases. The CDR3 has the sequence CASSFSRGGYQPQHF. At the DNA level, the sequence is TGTGCCAGCAGTTTTAGCAGGGGCGGCTATCAGCCCCAGCATTTT.